This T cell receptor beta chain was sequenced in a study of CD8 T cells in ankylosing spondylitis (dated by TCRdb to 2016 to 2017). In terms of the full investigation: The study profiled T cell receptor beta repertoires in healthy donors and ankylosing spondylitis patients to find disease-linked TCR variants. The whole study cohort included 85 to 120 healthy donors and over 20 ankylosing spondylitis patients. Peripheral blood was sampled, and synovial fluid was also collected from ankylosing spondylitis patients.

Broad study findings and their caveats: In peripheral blood, the disease-linked clones were found at relatively low frequencies and had a CD8+ phenotype. According to the report, matched synovial fluid samples from ankylosing spondylitis patients were significantly enriched for the disease-linked clones. Some of the motif variants had been reported before in the synovial fluid and blood of reactive arthritis patients, a finding that suggests common disease-initiation mechanisms. Blood from ankylosing spondylitis patients appeared to be characterized by a TCR beta motif made up of several highly homologous amino acid variants.

The data were produced on an Illumina HiSeq 2500. Quantitative 5'-RACE with molecular barcodes was used to prepare TCR beta libraries. Under the source paper's analysis protocol: A new computational method, built on a probabilistic model of VDJ rearrangement, was used to identify disease-linked TCR variants. TCRdb cleaned the public reads at Q25 with fastp, built clones with MiXCR and kept in-frame beta chains. Merged by CDR3 protein, the rows form single entries marked with the most common genes and DNA. TCRdb's processing, not the authors', yielded these V and J calls. The sample yields around 340,000 distinct CDR3 sequences; 20% were counted once. The ten largest clones represent roughly 14% of the sample. From V the trimming removes 8 bases and from J it removes 2 bases, while the gene matches leave 7 bases of the junction unaccounted for. The CDR3 covers 15 residues, taking in both the cysteine and the phenylalanine. Only the CDR3 portion is preserved as DNA: 45 bases, with reading frame beginning at the first base.

A word on this clonotype: Its binding antigen is unknown. No base qualities exist here, and no much larger clone lies one base off it.

The rearranged segments are TRBV12-3 or TRBV12-4 and TRBJ2-1, and TRBD1 matches 9 of the central bases. The material sequenced was blood, either unsorted or a sorted T cell fraction (not recorded which). The clonotype comes from a male donor with ankylosing spondylitis or in good health (not recorded which). The encoded CDR3 is CASGGGDRAYNEQFF. The bases are TGTGCCAGCGGAGGGGGGGACAGGGCCTACAATGAGCAGTTCTTC.